The 21 T cell receptor beta chains reported below all come from one sample, sequenced in a study of breast tumors, draining lymph nodes, adjacent tissues. The lymph nodes were axillary draining lymph nodes from breast cancer patients. A single record per CDR3 protein comes from TCRdb applying MiXCR to the multiplex PCR reads. This table has under 250,000 distinct CDR3 sequences, about 32% appearing once. Sequencing was performed on axillary lymph node tissue. Receptors were obtained from a female donor with breast cancer. Some clones in this sample may be carry-over from other donors' samples.

V gene TRBV29-1 combines with J gene TRBJ2-1, with 13 nucleotides matching TRBD2. J was trimmed by 8 bases and V by 6 bases; bases with no gene match: 10. The CDR3 is made up of 15 amino acids. Germline CDR1 SQVTM, CDR2 ANQGSEA. CDR3 amino acids: CSVATSGRAFDEQFF. The DNA of the CDR3 is TGCAGCGTCGCTACTAGCGGGAGGGCGTTCGATGAGCAGTTCTTC.

This clonotype appeared a few times. Possible read error: a much larger clone is one base away. The chain has TRBV14 and TRBJ2-1, with a weak D call TRBD2 (6 bases). This CDR3 comprises 16 residues. Germline loops: CDR1 SGHDN, CDR2 FVKESK. CDR3 coding DNA: TGTGCCAGCAGCCAAGATACGGGAGTCACCTACAATGCGCAGTTCTTC. Translated, it gives CASSQDTGVTYNAQFF.

This sequence joins TRBV6-5 and TRBJ2-7; D possibly uses TRBD1 or TRBD2 (5 bases each). The ends were cut back, 8 bases at V and 2 bases at J, with 16 bases in the middle. Germline V lookup: CDR1 MNHEY, CDR2 SVGAGI. This CDR3 comprises 14 residues. CDR3 residues: CASRSGDATYEQYF. Here the CDR3 DNA reads TGTGCCAGCCGAAGTGGGGACGCCACCTACGAGCAGTACTTC.

This clonotype was observed a single time. This chain connects TRBV9 to TRBJ1-4, with D maybe TRBD1 (6 bases). V was shortened by 2 bases and J by 4 bases, with 9 bases between the two germline ends. Germline V gives CDR1 SGDLS, CDR2 YYNGEE. This CDR3 contains 14 residues. For the CDR3, the DNA is TGTGCCAGCAGCGTCCGGACAGATAATGAAAAACTGTTTTTT. It is translated as CASSVRTDNEKLFF. Based on the CDR3 plus reference TRBV9 and TRBJ1-4, the full variable domain is DSGVTQTPKHLITATGQRVTLRCSPRSGDLSVYWYQQSLDQGLQFLIQYYNGEERAKGNILERFSAQQFPDLHSELNLSSLELGDSALYFCASSVRTDNEKLFFGSGTQLSVL.

This clonotype appeared many times. The chain combines TRBV5-5 with TRBJ2-7; 7 positions agree with TRBD1. This CDR3 region has 15 residues. Germline V gene lookup returns CDR1 SGHKS and CDR2 YYEKEE (reference sequence). Germline trimming cut 2 bases from V and 2 bases from J; bases unmatched to any gene: 7. This CDR3 is CASSLRRDSTYEQYF. The CDR3 DNA reads TGTGCCAGCAGCTTACGCCGGGACAGTACCTACGAGCAGTACTTC.

About this clonotype itself: A read error may be the cause here, since a much bigger clone is one base away. The gene calls are TRBV15 and TRBJ1-1; D uncertain. Trimming took 3 bases from V and 4 from J, leaving 12 bases between them. The CDR3 covers 14 residues. The germline V gene has CDR1 LNHNV and CDR2 YYDKDF (reference sequence). CDR3 in amino acids: CATSSSRMSTEAFF. CDR3 DNA: TGTGCCACCAGCAGTTCGCGAATGAGCACTGAAGCTTTCTTT.

Notes on this clonotype: This CDR3 is missing its conserved last phenylalanine or tryptophan, likely due to a read error. The rearrangement uses TRBV7-6 and TRBJ1-5; D ambiguous. CDR3 length: 12 residues. Germline V gives CDR1 SGHVS, CDR2 FNYEAQ. V was pared by 8 bases and J by 3 bases, with 8 bases between. The CDR3 sequence is CASGQPNQPQHL. The CDR3 nucleotides are TGTGCCAGCGGCCAGCCCAATCAGCCCCAGCATCTT.

This clonotype occurred many times. The chain links TRBV5-1 to TRBJ1-3; D unclear. CDR3 length: 15 residues. The germline V gene encodes CDR1 SGHRS and CDR2 YFSETQ. V gave up 5 bases and J gave up 0 bases, with 12 bases separating them. The CDR3 protein is CASRDARSSGNTIYF. Written as DNA, the CDR3 is TGCGCCAGCAGGGACGCGCGAAGCTCTGGAAACACCATATATTTT. Complete variable domain (other parts from reference TRBV5-1 and TRBJ1-3): KAGVTQTPRYLIKTRGQQVTLSCSPISGHRSVSWYQQTPGQGLQFLFEYFSETQRNKGNFPGRFSGRQFSNSRSEMNVSTLELGDSALYLCASRDARSSGNTIYFGEGSWLTVV.

The CDR3 DNA reads as TGCAGTGCTCACCCGGGGGCGGGAACTGAAGCTTTCTTT. This codes for CSAHPGAGTEAFF. V is TRBV20-1 and J is TRBJ1-1; the D gene is possibly TRBD1 (6 bases). Trimming took 5 bases from V and 5 from J, leaving 15 bases between them. Germline V gene sequence: CDR1 DFQATT, CDR2 SNEGSKA (reference sequence). There are 13 residues in the CDR3.

This clonotype was seen many times. The gene calls are TRBV20-1 and TRBJ2-5, with 8 bases identical to TRBD2. Germline V CDR1 and CDR2: DFQATT, SNEGSKA (reference sequence). The CDR3 length is 12 residues. J was trimmed by 2 bases and V by 6 bases; bases with no gene match: 2. As DNA, the CDR3 is TGCAGTGCGTTAGCGGGACAAGAGACCCAGTACTTC. Protein sequence: CSALAGQETQYF.

This clonotype was counted many times. The chain employs TRBV6-6 and TRBJ2-2; 7 positions agree with TRBD1. The J segment lost 4 bases and the V segment lost 6 bases, leaving 5 bases of the junction unmatched. Germline V lookup: CDR1 MNHNY, CDR2 SVGAGI (reference sequence). The CDR3 length is 14 residues. The DNA of the CDR3 is TGTGCCAGCAGAACAGGGGTGGGCACCGGGGAGCTGTTTTTT. It codes for CASRTGVGTGELFF.

This clonotype has ten or more counts. V is TRBV20-1 and J is TRBJ2-5; a possible D gene is TRBD1 (5 bases). This CDR3 spans 12 amino acids. V was cut by 5 bases and J by 7 bases, with 14 bases left in between. Germline CDR1 reads DFQATT; CDR2 reads SNEGSKA (reference sequence). The CDR3 sequence: CSAPGPQGTQYF. CDR3 DNA: TGCAGTGCTCCCGGTCCCCAGGGGACCCAGTACTTC.

The V gene is TRBV11-2, the J gene TRBJ2-3; 11 nucleotides agree with TRBD2. The CDR3 consists of 12 residues. Germline loops: CDR1 SGHAT, CDR2 FQNNGV. V gave up 11 bases and J gave up 11 bases; unmatched junction bases: 9. The CDR3 sequence: CASSGRRNEQYF. CDR3 in DNA: TGTGCCTCTAGCGGGAGGAGGAATGAGCAGTATTTT.

This chain connects TRBV19 to TRBJ2-3, with D maybe TRBD1 (5 bases). Per germline, CDR1 LNHDA and CDR2 SQIVND (reference sequence). The CDR3 is made up of 12 amino acids. Deletions cut 9 bases from V and 7 bases from J, with 14 bases between. This CDR3 reads CASRADENTQYF. CDR3 DNA sequence: TGTGCCAGCAGGGCCGACGAGAATACGCAGTATTTT.

This clonotype was recorded a few times. This sequence joins TRBV6-1 and TRBJ1-1; weak D call: TRBD1 (5 bases). Germline V gives CDR1 MNHNS, CDR2 SASEGT. Trimming cost V 2 bases and J 8 bases, with 15 bases left between them. The CDR3 contains 14 residues. Here the CDR3 reads CASSERPVRQEAFF. CDR3 bases: TGTGCCAGCAGTGAACGCCCTGTAAGACAGGAAGCTTTCTTT.

This clonotype appeared many times. The chain employs TRBV6-1 and TRBJ2-3, with TRBD2 matching 12 bases. Germline V CDR1 and CDR2: MNHNS, SASEGT. Losses at the gene ends were 6 bases for V and 3 bases for J; bases not matched to a gene: 7. The CDR3 totals 16 residues. The CDR3, as DNA: TGTGCCAGCAGAGGACTAGCGGGACCAAATACAGATACGCAGTATTTT. It yields the protein CASRGLAGPNTDTQYF.

The table lists this clonotype with many counts. The rearrangement uses TRBV9 and TRBJ2-7, with 9 bases lining up with TRBD1. CDR1 and CDR2 (germline): SGDLS, YYNGEE. The CDR3 extends over 13 amino acids. V lost 3 bases, J lost 3 bases, and 1 base stayed unmatched. CDR3 protein: CASSATGGYEQYF. The CDR3 DNA sequence: TGTGCCAGCAGCGCGACAGGGGGCTACGAGCAGTACTTC.

The chain has TRBV28 and TRBJ2-2, with D maybe TRBD1 (6 bases). The CDR3 loop spans 14 amino acids. The germline V gene has CDR1 MDHEN and CDR2 SYDVKM. V dropped 6 bases and J dropped 3 bases, with 11 bases sitting between them. In nucleotides, the CDR3 is TGTGCCAGCAGGAAAGGGGGTTACACCGGGGAGCTGTTTTTT. It specifies CASRKGGYTGELFF.

The chain uses TRBV7-3 and TRBJ1-4, with 8 bases matching TRBD1. The CDR3 has 15 amino acids. The V segment lost 6 bases and the J segment 1 base; nucleotides outside the gene matches: 4. Germline V gives CDR1 SGHTA, CDR2 FQGTGA. For the CDR3, the DNA is TGTGCCAGCAGTACCGGGACAGGAACTAATGAAAAACTGTTTTTT. Its translation: CASSTGTGTNEKLFF.

This clonotype appeared many times. V and J are TRBV3-1 and TRBJ2-2, with D possibly TRBD2 on 5 matching bases. CDR1 LGHDT and CDR2 YNNKEL come from the germline V gene (reference sequence). V lost 2 bases to trimming and J lost 12 bases, with 16 bases between them. The CDR3 extends over 14 amino acids. CDR3 in DNA: TGTGCCAGCAGCCAAACTACCGGGGAGCTAAAGCTGTTTTTT. Amino acids: CASSQTTGELKLFF. The full variable domain, rest sourced from reference TRBV3-1 and TRBJ2-2, is DTAVSQTPKYLVTQMGNDKSIKCEQNLGHDTMYWYKQDSKKFLKIMFSYNNKELIINETVPNRFSPKSPDKAHLNLHINSLELGDSAVYFCASSQTTGELKLFFGEGSRLTVL.

This clonotype was seen many times. The V and J genes are TRBV7-6 and TRBJ2-1; perhaps TRBD1 as D (6 bases). Trimming removed 3 bases at V and 3 bases at J, with 18 bases between. This CDR3 region has 17 residues. The germline CDR1 and CDR2 sequences are SGHVS and FNYEAQ. CDR3 in DNA: TGTGCCAGCAGCTTTGGGTACGGGGCCAGGGGCTACAATGAGCAGTTCTTC. Translation gives CASSFGYGARGYNEQFF.